This T cell receptor (beta chain) was captured by sequencing in a study of blood T cell repertoires in COVID-19 (dated by TCRdb to about 2020). About the study as a whole: Samples from collaborators originated in the United States, Italy and Spain and spanned both the acute and convalescent phases of COVID-19. HLA class I and class II types, where available, came from metadata supplied by the sample provider rather than from assay-based typing. The prospective study material was composed of cDNA or gDNA derived from T cells, B-cell-depleted T cells, or PBMCs. Deeply sampled blood TCRbeta repertoires from subjects exposed to, actively infected with, or recovered from COVID-19 were included in the dataset. The sample metadata nearly always contained a de-identified subject ID, COVID-19 status, age in years and sex. Samples were obtained from the ongoing ImmuneRACE study (first 160 participants) and from 1,254 subjects provided by 6 global collaborators. The repertoires were released in a freely available public database intended as a resource for research on the immune response to SARS-CoV-2.

The immunoSEQ Assay, a bias-controlled multiplex PCR, was used to amplify TCRbeta CDR3 regions from genomic DNA. The source study handled its data this way. Nucleated cell counts per sample were estimated from amplification of reference gene primers within the assay. To quantify the absolute abundance of each unique TCRbeta CDR3 rearrangement, sequence reads were collapsed and filtered. Productive Simpson clonality was computed per sample as the square root of Simpson's diversity index over productive rearrangements. Sourced from immuneACCESS, this table was stored by TCRdb with only in-frame sequences that have V and J called. A share of the clones is absent; for the studies checked, an unresolved V gene accounts for under half, and the remainder has no known explanation. D and trimming were read from the DNA, whereas the V and J calls and clone size are those reported in that table. Recorded for this sample are some 200,000 clones; 89% of them occurred a single time. The ten top clones hold about 0.8% of the sample.

As regards this clone: Which antigen it targets is not known. Within one base of it there is no much larger clone, and no base qualities were kept.

Enrolling through a virtual design, the prospective study's participants ranged in age from roughly 18 to 95 years and lived across roughly 24 United States geographic areas. In the prospective study, cohorts were assigned on the basis of participant-reported clinical history obtained from a screening survey and a study questionnaire. ImmuneRACE Cohort 3 recovered participants were defined by two consecutive negative NP/OP PCR tests, healthcare professional clearance, or symptom resolution. In the prospective study, mobile phlebotomists collected whole blood, serum and a nasopharyngeal or oropharyngeal swab from each participant. Prospective study participants could optionally give additional blood draws and questionnaires over an approximately 2-month period. Blood samples from the prospective study were shipped frozen or at room temperature prior to DNA extraction. The CDR3 runs 14 residues from the cysteine to the phenylalanine. Kept here is only the CDR3 DNA, which spans 42 bases and is read in frame from base 1. Per the germline V gene, MDHEN is the CDR1 and SYDVKM is the CDR2. Relative to germline, V is 5 bases shorter and J is 0 bases shorter, with 8 bases between their ends.

What the research found in general, with its limitations: The quantity of clinical and demographic metadata differed by source and by participant and was supplied without curation.

The sequence joins TRBV28 to TRBJ1-3; the D gene is unclear. The receptor was derived from a woman aged 18-29 years who had recovered from COVID-19. Sequencing was done on a sample of PBMCs or T cells enriched from blood (not recorded which). The DNA is as follows: TGTGCCAGCAGTCCCCCCCACTCTGGAAACACCATATATTTT. Its protein is CASSPPHSGNTIYF. The variable domain in full, with residues beyond the CDR3 obtained from the reference TRBV28 and TRBJ1-3 genes, is DVKVTQSSRYLVKRTGEKVFLECVQDMDHENMFWYRQDPGLGLRLIYFSYDVKMKEKGDIPEGYSVSREKKERFSLILESASTNQTSMYLCASSPPHSGNTIYFGEGSWLTVV.